Below, 27 T cell receptor beta chains from the same sample are listed, as sequenced in a study of post-analysis software for immune sequencing data. Study-wide findings and caveats: Relative to controls, patients had roughly five TRBV segments at higher frequency, with TRBV5-6, TRBV5-1 and TRBV20-1 among these.

No antigens are known for them. Each TCR beta cDNA library carried unique molecular identifiers. TCRdb analysed the PCR reads with MiXCR anew, one entry per CDR3 protein. The table has hundreds of thousands of distinct CDR3 sequences, just under 30% seen once; the top ten hold about 0.5%. The source material was blood. The receptor set was obtained from a girl aged 10 to 17 with multiple sclerosis.

This chain uses TRBV4-3 with TRBJ2-1; perhaps TRBD2 as D (5 bases). Per germline, CDR1 LGHNA and CDR2 YSLEER. This CDR3 comprises 17 residues. The V gene lost 0 bases and the J gene lost 2 bases, with 14 bases spanning the gap. The CDR3 here is CASSQDLRQRTYNEQFF. CDR3 DNA: TGCGCCAGCAGCCAAGATCTCAGGCAGCGGACCTACAATGAGCAGTTCTTC.

There are many counts of this clonotype. V gene TRBV7-2 combines with J gene TRBJ1-6; no clear D. Germline assignment: CDR1 SGHTA and CDR2 FQGNSA. The CDR3 length is 14 residues. Trimming shortened V by 5 bases and J by 6 bases, and 11 bases separated the two germline ends. CDR3 amino acids: CASSLRSGNSPLHF. For the CDR3, the DNA is TGTGCCAGCAGCCTACGGTCCGGTAATTCACCCCTCCACTTT. The entire variable domain, with the rest obtained from reference TRBV7-2 and TRBJ1-6, is as follows: GAGVSQSPSNKVTEKGKDVELRCDPISGHTALYWYRQSLGQGLEFLIYFQGNSAPDKSGLPSDRFSAERTGGSVSTLTIQRTQQEDSAVYLCASSLRSGNSPLHFGNGTRLTVT.

The chain links TRBV7-2 to TRBJ1-2; D is unclear. Germline assignment: CDR1 SGHTA and CDR2 FQGNSA. CDR3 length: 13 residues. With 4 bases removed from V and 6 bases from J, the gap between germline ends came to 12 bases. The DNA for the CDR3 is TGTGCCAGCAGCTCCCTTTCGGGGAATGGCTACACCTTC. Encoded protein: CASSSLSGNGYTF. Full variable domain (rest looked up from reference TRBV7-2 and TRBJ1-2): GAGVSQSPSNKVTEKGKDVELRCDPISGHTALYWYRQSLGQGLEFLIYFQGNSAPDKSGLPSDRFSAERTGGSVSTLTIQRTQQEDSAVYLCASSSLSGNGYTFGSGTRLTVV.

The gene calls are TRBV5-5 and TRBJ2-7; possibly TRBD2 for D (7 bases). V lost 4 bases to trimming and J lost 10 bases, with 21 bases between them. There are 14 residues in the CDR3. Germline CDR1 and CDR2: SGHKS and YYEKEE (reference sequence). The DNA for the CDR3 is TGTGCCAGCAGCCAGACGGGGGGCCAAGAGATCCAGTACTTC. This gives the protein CASSQTGGQEIQYF.

This clonotype was counted a few times. The chain employs TRBV29-1 and TRBJ2-3; 7 nucleotides line up with TRBD2. This CDR3 comprises 16 residues. Per germline, CDR1 SQVTM and CDR2 ANQGSEA. V lost 7 bases to trimming and J lost 0 bases; unmatched junction nucleotides: 13. In DNA form, the CDR3 reads TGCAGCGGGAAGGGAACCGGGAGGCAAAGCACAGATACGCAGTATTTT. Encoded protein: CSGKGTGRQSTDTQYF.

This clonotype was observed a handful of times. The rearrangement joins TRBV5-1 to TRBJ2-1, with TRBD2 identical over 15 bases. V shed 4 bases, J shed 9 bases, and the junction held 11 bases outside the gene matches. Germline CDR1 and CDR2: SGHRS and YFSETQ. The CDR3 covers 17 residues. The CDR3 bases are TGCGCCAGCAGCCCCAATACCGGGACTAGCGGGAGGAGTGAGCAGTTCTTC. Translation: CASSPNTGTSGRSEQFF.

This clonotype was found once. CDR3 nucleotides: TGTGCCAGCAGGTCCGCAGGCCGCCCCTACAATGAGCAGTTCTTC. Translation gives CASRSAGRPYNEQFF. V gene TRBV2 combines with J gene TRBJ2-1; unclear D gene. Trimming pared 6 bases from V and 2 bases from J, leaving 14 bases between. The CDR3 is 15 amino acids. Germline loops: CDR1 SNHLY, CDR2 FYNNEI.

This clonotype was detected many times. Here the CDR3 reads CSAGGTAGRETQYF. The CDR3 region has the DNA TGCAGCGCTGGGGGAACAGCGGGGAGAGAGACCCAGTACTTC. The chain joins TRBV29-1 to TRBJ2-5, with 7 bases lining up with TRBD2. CDR1 is SQVTM, CDR2 ANQGSEA, per germline. This CDR3 comprises 14 residues. After removal of 7 bases from V and 4 bases from J, the junction contained 12 bases not matched to a gene.

This clonotype was found a few times. This chain uses TRBV5-1 with TRBJ2-1; the match to TRBD2 covers 15 bases. The V and J ends lost 4 bases and 6 bases, in that order; junction bases with no gene match: 5. The length of the CDR3 is 16 residues. Germline V gene lookup returns CDR1 SGHRS and CDR2 YFSETQ. The CDR3 bases are TGCGCCAGCAGCCGGACTAGCGGGGGGGCCGTCAATGAGCAGTTCTTC. This translates into CASSRTSGGAVNEQFF.

In regard to this clonotype: This may arise from a read error, as a much more abundant clone is one base away. The chain is built from TRBV28 and TRBJ2-4; D gene uncertain. Germline V gives CDR1 MDHEN, CDR2 SYDVKM. Trimming stripped 11 bases from V and 0 bases from J, with 20 bases between. CDR3 size: 16 residues. CDR3 DNA: TGTGCCGGCAATAGAATGGACCGTTTAGCCAAAAACATTCAGTACTTC. Protein sequence: CAGNRMDRLAKNIQYF.

This clonotype was seen a few times. The rearrangement links TRBV12-5 to TRBJ2-3; possible D gene TRBD2, 6 bases. The CDR3 loop spans 15 amino acids. Germline assignment: CDR1 LGHNT and CDR2 FRNRAP. V was clipped by 6 bases and J by 11 bases, with 24 bases between them. This CDR3 is CASGSLGSKRRGQYF. CDR3 in DNA: TGTGCTAGTGGGTCTCTAGGGTCGAAAAGGAGGGGGCAGTATTTT.

This clonotype was picked up a small number of times. The chain combines TRBV12-3 or TRBV12-4 with TRBJ1-2; a weak D match, TRBD1 (5 bases). The ends were cut back, 3 bases at V and 6 bases at J, with 14 bases in the middle. The CDR3 totals 14 residues. The CDR3: CASSLRPPGHGYTF. CDR3 bases: TGTGCCAGCAGTTTGAGGCCCCCAGGGCATGGCTACACCTTC.

The chain joins TRBV5-1 to TRBJ1-6, with D unresolved. Trimming cost V 1 base and J 8 bases, with 13 bases left between them. CDR3 length equals 15 residues. In germline, CDR1 is SGHRS, CDR2 YFSETQ. CDR3 protein: CASSLFSPNDSPLHF. CDR3 DNA: TGCGCCAGCAGCTTGTTTTCTCCAAACGATTCACCCCTCCACTTT.

This clonotype was counted a few times. Written as DNA, the CDR3 is TGCAGTGCTAGAGATAGGCAGGGGGCTCGAGGCGAGTACTTC. As protein: CSARDRQGARGEYF. The chain employs TRBV20-1 and TRBJ2-4; 8 nucleotides line up with TRBD1. Germline V lookup: CDR1 DFQATT, CDR2 SNEGSKA (reference sequence). With 0 bases clipped from V and 14 bases from J, the junction kept 12 bases outside the gene matches. The CDR3 length is 14 residues.

This chain joins TRBV2 and TRBJ1-3, with D possibly being TRBD1 (6 bases). Germline lookup yields CDR1 SNHLY and CDR2 FYNNEI. V was shortened by 7 bases and J by 0 bases, with 13 bases between the two germline ends. CDR3 length: 15 amino acids. CDR3 in DNA: TGTGCCAGCAAAGTGGGGGCCTCCTCTGGAAACACCATATATTTT. Translation: CASKVGASSGNTIYF. Full variable domain (rest looked up from reference TRBV2 and TRBJ1-3): EPEVTQTPSHQVTQMGQEVILRCVPISNHLYFYWYRQILGQKVEFLVSFYNNEISEKSEIFDDQFSVERPDGSNFTLKIRSTKLEDSAMYFCASKVGASSGNTIYFGEGSWLTVV.

In the case of this clonotype: A junction end diverges from the germline sequence, so it may reflect a read error. The chain is built from TRBV7-9 and TRBJ2-7, with D tentatively TRBD1 (5 bases). The CDR3 is made up of 16 amino acids. The germline gives CDR1 SEHNR, CDR2 FQNEAQ (reference sequence). In DNA form, the CDR3 reads TGTGCCAGCAGCTTAACAGTCCGGCAGGGCAGGTACGGGCAGTACTTC. This codes for CASSLTVRQGRYGQYF.

This clonotype was observed a handful of times. V usage is TRBV20-1 and J usage is TRBJ1-5, with 7 nucleotides matching TRBD1. The CDR3 extends over 14 amino acids. CDR1 is DFQATT and CDR2 is SNEGSKA in the germline V gene (reference sequence). Trimming at V came to 5 bases and at J to 2 bases, leaving 6 bases not matched to a gene. The CDR3 region has the DNA TGCAGTGCTTCACAGGGGAGGGGCAATCAGCCCCAGCATTTT. Its translation is CSASQGRGNQPQHF.

This clonotype showed up just once. A read error may produce the germline difference seen at one junction end. This chain joins TRBV5-5 and TRBJ1-6, with D unclear. The CDR3 has 15 residues. CDR1 is SGHKS, CDR2 YYEKEE, per germline (reference sequence). DNA of the CDR3: TGTGCCAGCAGCTTGGGGCATCTCCCGAATTCACCCCGCCACTTT. Encoded protein: CASSLGHLPNSPRHF. The entire variable domain, with the rest obtained from reference TRBV5-5 and TRBJ1-6, is as follows: DAGVTQSPTHLIKTRGQQVTLRCSPISGHKSVSWYQQVLGQGPQFIFQYYEKEERGRGNFPDRFSARQFPNYSSELNVNALLLGDSALYLCASSLGHLPNSPRHFGNGTRLTVT.

V gene TRBV29-1 combines with J gene TRBJ2-3, with D perhaps matching TRBD1 or TRBD2 (6 bases each). The CDR3 loop spans 19 amino acids. Trimming pared 3 bases from V and 3 bases from J, leaving 28 bases between. Germline V gene lookup returns CDR1 SQVTM and CDR2 ANQGSEA. CDR3 sequence: CSVDWRAGFDPRGTDTQYF. CDR3 nucleotides: TGCAGCGTTGATTGGAGGGCAGGGTTTGACCCCAGGGGAACAGATACGCAGTATTTT.

The J gene is TRBJ2-7, the V gene TRBV28; D call uncertain. CDR1 and CDR2 (germline): MDHEN, SYDVKM. The V and J ends lost 7 bases and 2 bases respectively, with 12 bases between them. CDR3 length: 13 residues. The CDR3: CASKSPVTYEQYF. The CDR3 DNA sequence: TGTGCCAGCAAATCTCCGGTCACCTACGAGCAGTACTTC.

The V and J genes are TRBV20-1 and TRBJ2-1; D is perhaps TRBD2 (5 bases). The CDR3 consists of 16 residues. V dropped 0 bases and J dropped 13 bases, with 25 bases sitting between them. Germline CDR1 is DFQATT and CDR2 is SNEGSKA (reference sequence). The CDR3 here is CSARDRFSVTQETQFF. CDR3 in DNA: TGCAGTGCTAGAGATCGGTTTAGCGTAACTCAAGAGACCCAGTTCTTC.

The genes are TRBV6-1 and TRBJ1-2; unclear D gene. Trimming removed 4 bases from V and 5 bases from J, with 14 bases in between. CDR3 length equals 14 residues. Germline CDR1 and CDR2: MNHNS and SASEGT. Written as DNA, the CDR3 is TGTGCCAGCAGTGTAATTTGGACTTCTTATGGCTACACCTTC. As protein: CASSVIWTSYGYTF.

This clonotype was counted a few times. The gene calls are TRBV7-9 and TRBJ2-3; no clear D. The V gene's germline CDR1 is SEHNR and CDR2 FQNEAQ (reference sequence). The CDR3 has 13 amino acids. The V gene lost 5 bases and the J gene lost 3 bases, with 9 bases spanning the gap. This chain's CDR3 is CASSGSQTDTQYF. CDR3 nucleotides: TGTGCCAGCAGCGGGTCCCAAACAGATACGCAGTATTTT. Complete variable domain (other parts from reference TRBV7-9 and TRBJ2-3): DTGVSQNPRHKITKRGQNVTFRCDPISEHNRLYWYRQTLGQGPEFLTYFQNEAQLEKSRLLSDRFSAERPKGSFSTLEIQRTEQGDSAMYLCASSGSQTDTQYFGPGTRLTVL.

The V call is TRBV28, the J call TRBJ2-3; TRBD2 matches 11 bases. CDR3 length equals 17 residues. Germline V lookup: CDR1 MDHEN, CDR2 SYDVKM. Trimming at V came to 4 bases and at J to 0 bases, leaving 6 bases not matched to a gene. CDR3 coding DNA: TGTGCCAGCAGTTACGGGACTAGCGGAGACAGCACAGATACGCAGTATTTT. It translates to CASSYGTSGDSTDTQYF.

This clonotype was recorded a few times. This CDR3 reads CSARDGRDRGIETQYF. The DNA for the CDR3 is TGCAGTGCTAGAGACGGCCGGGACAGGGGGATCGAGACCCAGTACTTC. V gene TRBV20-1 combines with J gene TRBJ2-5; TRBD1 agrees at 11 bases. The germline V gene has CDR1 DFQATT and CDR2 SNEGSKA (reference sequence). With V trimmed by 0 bases and J by 5 bases, 8 bases remained unmatched. The CDR3 is 16 amino acids.

The V gene is TRBV2, the J gene TRBJ2-3, with D uncertain. With 3 bases removed from V and 2 bases from J, the gap between germline ends came to 9 bases. Germline V lookup: CDR1 SNHLY, CDR2 FYNNEI. The length of the CDR3 is 14 residues. The DNA for the CDR3 is TGTGCCAGCAGTGACCTTCTTACCACAGATACGCAGTATTTT. Its protein is CASSDLLTTDTQYF. Filled out from reference TRBV2 and TRBJ2-3, the complete variable domain reads EPEVTQTPSHQVTQMGQEVILRCVPISNHLYFYWYRQILGQKVEFLVSFYNNEISEKSEIFDDQFSVERPDGSNFTLKIRSTKLEDSAMYFCASSDLLTTDTQYFGPGTRLTVL.

This clonotype was counted at least ten times. V is TRBV7-2 and J is TRBJ2-1; D gene unclear. Trimming took off 1 base at V and 0 bases at J, with 10 bases between the two ends. This CDR3 spans 16 amino acids. In germline, CDR1 is SGHTA, CDR2 FQGNSA. This CDR3 is CASSLVAADSYNEQFF. CDR3 in DNA: TGTGCCAGCAGCTTAGTCGCGGCTGACTCCTACAATGAGCAGTTCTTC.